Detailed here is one T cell receptor beta chain. Its specificity is unknown. Some clones are missing from TCRdb's copy, which holds only in-frame ones; the method was immunoSEQ multiplex PCR. The sample consists of 100,000 to 150,000 clones, 75% to 95% of them appearing once. This sample stems from a study of T cell responses to AZD1222 COVID-19 vaccine. Overall study findings and caveats: Once two AZD1222 doses were given, Spike-specific TCR breadth and depth went up. Regions 160-218 and 743-854 held dominance among vaccine-associated CD4 TCRs, which spanned spike. No repertoire was sampled before or during the peak T cell response, only after it. It should be noted that donors were predominantly white British and more often female, and clonal diversity was possibly underestimated.

Germline values: CDR1 MNHEY, CDR2 SVGAGI. V gave up 6 bases and J gave up 4 bases; unmatched junction bases: 10. The length of the CDR3 is 15 residues. This TCR was recovered from an adult who received the AZD1222 COVID-19 vaccine. The chain has TRBV6-5 and TRBJ1-1; 8 bases align to TRBD1. The source was peripheral blood, collected 28 days after the second AZD1222 dose. The CDR3 nucleotides are TGTGCCAGCAGCCCGACAGGGGTCATAAGCACTGAAGCTTTCTTT. Protein: CASSPTGVISTEAFF.